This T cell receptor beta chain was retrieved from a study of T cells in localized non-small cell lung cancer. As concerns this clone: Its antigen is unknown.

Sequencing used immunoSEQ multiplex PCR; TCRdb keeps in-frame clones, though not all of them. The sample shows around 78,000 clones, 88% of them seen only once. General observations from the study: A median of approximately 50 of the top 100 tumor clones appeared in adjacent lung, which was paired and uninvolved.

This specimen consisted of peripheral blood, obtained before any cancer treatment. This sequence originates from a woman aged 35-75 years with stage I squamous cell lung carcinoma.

The CDR3 region has the DNA TGTGCCTGGGGGACAGGGAGTACAAGCAATCAGCCCCAGCATTTT. Translating it yields CAWGTGSTSNQPQHF. The rearrangement links TRBV30 to TRBJ1-5; 9 nucleotides agree with TRBD1. The CDR3 runs to 15 residues. The germline V gene has CDR1 GTSNPN and CDR2 SVGIG (reference sequence). V lost 5 bases and J lost 1; bases outside the gene matches: 6.